This T cell receptor beta chain was identified during a study of blood T cell repertoires in COVID-19 (dated by TCRdb to 2020 to 2022). A note on the overall study: Samples from collaborators originated in the United States, Italy and Spain and spanned both the acute and convalescent phases of COVID-19. The material from the prospective study consisted of cDNA or gDNA derived from T cells, B-cell-depleted T cells, or PBMCs. Deeply sampled blood TCRbeta repertoires from subjects exposed to, actively infected with, or recovered from COVID-19 were included in the dataset. The repertoires were released in a freely available public database meant as a resource for research on the immune response to SARS-CoV-2. Samples were obtained from the ongoing ImmuneRACE study (first 160 participants) and from over 1,000 subjects provided by 6 global collaborators. The sample metadata nearly always contained a de-identified subject ID, COVID-19 status, age in years and sex. Where available, HLA class I and class II types were obtained from metadata supplied by the sample provider rather than from assay-based typing.

V ends up 4 bases short and J 0 bases short, with an unmatched junction base count of 3. From the germline V gene (reference sequence), CDR1 is SGHNT and CDR2 is YYREEE. The CDR3 covers 15 residues, taking in both the cysteine and the phenylalanine. The CDR3 DNA has 45 bases and is translated from base 1. A note on this clone: What antigen it recognizes has not been identified. No much larger clone exists at a distance of one base, and base qualities are not known.

The immunoSEQ Assay, a bias-controlled multiplex PCR, was used to amplify TCRbeta CDR3 regions from genomic DNA. The original methods were these. Nucleated cell counts per sample were estimated from amplification of reference gene primers within the assay. To quantify the absolute abundance of each unique TCRbeta CDR3 rearrangement, sequence reads were collapsed and filtered. For each sample, productive Simpson clonality was calculated as the square root of Simpson's diversity index over productive rearrangements. Not all clones reach the TCRdb copy of this immuneACCESS table, which keeps in-frame sequences only. Checked studies attribute under half of the gap to unresolved V genes and leave the rest unexplained. The DNA was the basis for D and trimming; V, J and clone size are from that table. Here the sample has some 270,000 clones; roughly 89% occur a single time. 4% to 5% of the sample rests with the top ten.

Overall study results and their limits: How much clinical and demographic metadata was included differed by source and by participant, and the metadata was provided uncurated.

Another Seattle source contributed samples from volunteer blood donors who had recovered from COVID-19. Collaborating institutions collected whole blood in K2EDTA tubes following their own protocols. For TCRbeta analysis, collaborator samples were shipped as frozen whole blood, as isolated PBMCs, or as DNA extracted from either sample type. The rearrangement joined TRBV5-4 to TRBJ2-7; 11 middle bases align to TRBD2. The sample comprised peripheral blood. This receptor was taken from a woman aged 40-49 years who had recovered from COVID-19. The DNA is as follows: TGTGCCAGCAGCAGGGGGACTAGCGGCTCCTACGAGCAGTACTTC. The resulting protein is CASSRGTSGSYEQYF.